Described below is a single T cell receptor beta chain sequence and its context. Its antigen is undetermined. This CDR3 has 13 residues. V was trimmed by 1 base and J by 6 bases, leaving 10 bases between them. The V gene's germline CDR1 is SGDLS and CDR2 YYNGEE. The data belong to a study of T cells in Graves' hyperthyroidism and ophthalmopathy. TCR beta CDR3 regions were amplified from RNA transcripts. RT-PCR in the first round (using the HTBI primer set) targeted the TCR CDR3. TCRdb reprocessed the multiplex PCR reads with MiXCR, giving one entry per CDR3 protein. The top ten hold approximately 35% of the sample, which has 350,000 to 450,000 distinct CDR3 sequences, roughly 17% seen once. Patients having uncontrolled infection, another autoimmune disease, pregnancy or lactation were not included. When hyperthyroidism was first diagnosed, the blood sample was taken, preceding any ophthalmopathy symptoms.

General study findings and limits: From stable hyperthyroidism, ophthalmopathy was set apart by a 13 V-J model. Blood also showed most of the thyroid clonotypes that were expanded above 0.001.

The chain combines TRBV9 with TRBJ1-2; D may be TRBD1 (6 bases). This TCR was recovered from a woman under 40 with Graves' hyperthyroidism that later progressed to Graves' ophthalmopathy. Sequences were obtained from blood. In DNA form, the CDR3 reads TGTGCCAGCAGCGTACAGGGGATCCATGGCTACACCTTC. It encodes CASSVQGIHGYTF.